This T cell receptor (beta chain) was sequenced during a study of shared clonotypes between healthy human individuals. The unsorted PBMC replicate PCRs were performed with approximately 300 ng DNA, 25,000 to 30,000 T cell genomes. Using ten immunoSEQ deep assay plates, investigators sequenced unsorted PBMC DNA. Method: immunoSEQ multiplex PCR; TCRdb's copy keeps in-frame clones and lacks some. The sample records around 530,000 clones, roughly 79% being singletons. V was cut by 4 bases and J by 6 bases, with 15 bases left in between. Per germline, CDR1 LNHDA and CDR2 SQIVND (reference sequence). There are 14 residues in the CDR3. Study results and caveats: Few donors restricted represented genetic and exposure-history diversity.

This clone was observed many times. Its antigen is not identified. The V gene is TRBV19, the J gene TRBJ1-1; possibly TRBD1 for D (6 bases). Input material: PBMCs. This clonotype was obtained from a woman aged 40 to 50 in good health. Some clones in this sample may be carry-over from other donors' samples. The CDR3 loop is CASSTQQGTAEAFF. The DNA of the CDR3 is TGTGCCAGTAGTACTCAACAGGGAACGGCTGAAGCTTTCTTT.